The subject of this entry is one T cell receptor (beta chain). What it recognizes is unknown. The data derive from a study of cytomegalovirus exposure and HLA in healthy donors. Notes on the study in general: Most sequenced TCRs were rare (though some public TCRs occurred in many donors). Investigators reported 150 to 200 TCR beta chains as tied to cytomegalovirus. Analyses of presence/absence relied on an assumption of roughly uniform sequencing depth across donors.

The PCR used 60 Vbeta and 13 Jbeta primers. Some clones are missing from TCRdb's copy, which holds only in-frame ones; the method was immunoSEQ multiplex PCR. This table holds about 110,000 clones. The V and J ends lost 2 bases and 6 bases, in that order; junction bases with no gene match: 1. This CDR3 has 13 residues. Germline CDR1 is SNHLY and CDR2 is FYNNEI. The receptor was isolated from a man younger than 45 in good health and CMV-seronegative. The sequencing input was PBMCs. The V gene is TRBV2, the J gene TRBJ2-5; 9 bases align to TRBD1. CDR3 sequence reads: CASSETGGQTQYF. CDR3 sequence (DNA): TGTGCCAGCAGTGAAACAGGGGGCCAGACCCAGTACTTC.